What follows are 17 T cell receptor beta chains derived from one specimen sequenced in a study of shared clonotypes between healthy human individuals (TCRdb year 2020). Libraries came from the immunoSEQ multiplex PCR assay. In TCRdb, the immuneACCESS table is reduced to in-frame sequences with V and J assigned. These tables do not hold every clone; where another copy was compared, an unresolved V gene accounts for under half, and the others remain unexplained. The sample includes roughly 2.2 million clones, with 80% to 95% observed a single time. The top ten clones comprise roughly 0.34% of the sample. The sample taken for sequencing was naive CD4+ T cells from PBMCs. The sample's cell subset or site label, decoded: CD45RA+ positively selected. These receptors were taken from a man aged 18 to 29 in good health. Some clones in this sample may be carry-over from other donors' samples.

With regard to this clone: Other nucleotide sequences from this sample produce the same CDR3. The rearrangement uses TRBV28 and TRBJ2-2, with D hard to call. Trimming removed 5 bases from V and 6 bases from J, with 4 bases in between. From germline, CDR1 is MDHEN and CDR2 SYDVKM. The CDR3 sequence is 11 residues long. This CDR3 reads CASSRPGELFF. CDR3 coding DNA: TGTGCCAGCAGTCGTCCCGGGGAGCTGTTTTTT. Complete variable domain (other parts from reference TRBV28 and TRBJ2-2): DVKVTQSSRYLVKRTGEKVFLECVQDMDHENMFWYRQDPGLGLRLIYFSYDVKMKEKGDIPEGYSVSREKKERFSLILESASTNQTSMYLCASSRPGELFFGEGSRLTVL.

The CDR3 loop is CASSPSGRLGDTQYF. CDR3 nucleotide sequence: TGCGCCAGCAGCCCTAGCGGGAGACTTGGAGATACGCAGTATTTT. V usage is TRBV5-1 and J usage is TRBJ2-3, with 10 nucleotides matching TRBD2. The CDR3 totals 15 residues. The V gene's germline CDR1 is SGHRS and CDR2 YFSETQ. J was trimmed by 5 bases and V by 4 bases; bases with no gene match: 7.

J is TRBJ2-7 and V is TRBV6-1; no clear D gene. The CDR3 has 15 amino acids. Germline V lookup: CDR1 MNHNS, CDR2 SASEGT. Trimming left V 10 bases short and J 1 base short, with 20 bases between. The CDR3 DNA sequence: TGTGCCACAACACCCGAGAAGGTTCTTTCCTACGAGCAGTACTTC. It codes for CATTPEKVLSYEQYF.

A note on this clone: Other DNA sequences in the same sample also yield this CDR3. V gene TRBV19 combines with J gene TRBJ2-7; 7 nucleotides agree with TRBD1. Germline CDR1 is LNHDA and CDR2 is SQIVND (reference sequence). The CDR3 length is 14 residues. The V and J ends lost 2 bases and 0 bases, in that order; junction bases with no gene match: 1. CDR3 in DNA: TGTGCCAGTAGTATACGGGACAGCTCCTACGAGCAGTACTTC. This gives the protein CASSIRDSSYEQYF.

The chain has TRBV10-3 and TRBJ1-1, with D possibly TRBD1 on 6 matching bases. Trimming took 6 bases from V and 1 from J, leaving 9 bases between them. Looked up from germline, CDR1 is ENHRY and CDR2 is SYGVKD. The CDR3 runs 13 residues. The DNA for the CDR3 is TGTGCCATCAGGGACAGTGAGAACACTGAAGCTTTCTTT. As protein: CAIRDSENTEAFF.

This chain connects TRBV5-1 to TRBJ2-1; D perhaps matches TRBD2 (6 bases). The CDR3 has 15 residues. With 0 bases removed from V and 7 bases from J, the gap between germline ends came to 14 bases. Germline values: CDR1 SGHRS, CDR2 YFSETQ. CDR3 region: CASSLVGLALNEQFF. The CDR3 DNA is TGCGCCAGCAGCTTGGTAGGGCTAGCGCTGAATGAGCAGTTCTTC.

V usage is TRBV6-1 and J usage is TRBJ2-1; possibly TRBD1 for D (5 bases). V lost 4 bases to trimming and J lost 3 bases, with 13 bases between them. There are 15 residues in the CDR3. The germline V gene encodes CDR1 MNHNS and CDR2 SASEGT. CDR3 region: CASSVSQGSYNEQFF. In nucleotides, the CDR3 is TGTGCCAGCAGTGTTAGCCAGGGTAGCTACAATGAGCAGTTCTTC.

V gene TRBV20-1 combines with J gene TRBJ1-2; no firm D call. The V gene lost 2 bases and the J gene lost 3 bases, with 4 bases spanning the gap. The V gene's germline CDR1 is DFQATT and CDR2 SNEGSKA (reference sequence). The CDR3 is 11 residues long. The DNA of the CDR3 is TGCAGTGCTAGAAACGACTATGGCTACACCTTC. Protein: CSARNDYGYTF.

This chain connects TRBV5-4 to TRBJ2-5; tentatively, D is TRBD2 (6 bases). Looked up from germline, CDR1 is SGHNT and CDR2 is YYREEE (reference sequence). The V and J ends lost 4 bases and 3 bases respectively, with 13 bases between them. The CDR3 contains 14 residues. CDR3 residues: CASSPGGRKETQYF. The CDR3 bases are TGTGCCAGCAGCCCAGGAGGGAGAAAAGAGACCCAGTACTTC.

The gene calls are TRBV28 and TRBJ2-7, with 7 bases lining up with TRBD2. CDR1 MDHEN and CDR2 SYDVKM come from the germline V gene. V shed 7 bases and J 6 bases; nucleotides not matched to a gene: 6. CDR3 length: 12 amino acids. The CDR3 DNA sequence: TGTGCCAGCAACTTAGCGGGTCTCGAGCAGTACTTC. The encoded protein is CASNLAGLEQYF. Variable domain in full (rest from reference TRBV28 and TRBJ2-7): DVKVTQSSRYLVKRTGEKVFLECVQDMDHENMFWYRQDPGLGLRLIYFSYDVKMKEKGDIPEGYSVSREKKERFSLILESASTNQTSMYLCASNLAGLEQYFGPGTRLTVT.

The gene calls are TRBV5-6 and TRBJ2-3, with 9 bases identical to TRBD1. V was pared by 1 base and J by 3 bases, with 3 bases of the junction left unmatched. CDR1 is SGHDT and CDR2 is YYEEEE in the germline V gene. The CDR3 is 15 amino acids. The CDR3, as DNA: TGTGCCAGCAGCTTGCGGGACAGGGCGACAGATACGCAGTATTTT. It encodes CASSLRDRATDTQYF.

V and J are TRBV5-1 and TRBJ2-7, with no clear D. The germline CDR1 and CDR2 sequences are SGHRS and YFSETQ. The CDR3 contains 14 residues. Trimming removed 0 bases from V and 2 bases from J, with 9 bases in between. This CDR3 reads CASSLATGPYEQYF. CDR3 coding DNA: TGCGCCAGCAGCTTGGCCACCGGGCCCTACGAGCAGTACTTC.

The CDR3 sequence is CASSAPGQGFTEAFF. In DNA form, the CDR3 reads TGTGCCAGCAGTGCTCCGGGACAGGGCTTTACTGAAGCTTTCTTT. The V gene is TRBV28, the J gene TRBJ1-1; TRBD1 aligns across 9 bases. This CDR3 region has 15 residues. Looked up from germline, CDR1 is MDHEN and CDR2 is SYDVKM. V shed 5 bases and J 5 bases; nucleotides not matched to a gene: 9.

The rearrangement links TRBV27 to TRBJ1-3, with D unresolved. The CDR3 runs 13 residues. Germline V gene lookup returns CDR1 MNHEY and CDR2 SMNVEV (reference sequence). V lost 5 bases and J 2 bases, leaving 7 bases between the germline ends. The CDR3 DNA follows: TGTGCCAGCAGTCCTGTTGCTGGAAACACCATATATTTT. Its protein is CASSPVAGNTIYF.

V and J are TRBV18 and TRBJ1-5; D may be TRBD1 (5 bases). The CDR3 spans 15 residues. The germline V gene encodes CDR1 KGHSH and CDR2 LQKENI. Trimming pared 2 bases from V and 7 bases from J, leaving 15 bases between. CDR3 nucleotide sequence: TGTGCCAGCTCACCAATAGCGGCAGGGAGGCAGCCCCAGCATTTT. Translated: CASSPIAAGRQPQHF.

This chain links TRBV19 with TRBJ2-1; maybe TRBD2 (6 bases). This CDR3 is 15 amino acids long. Germline CDR1 reads LNHDA; CDR2 reads SQIVND (reference sequence). With 8 bases removed from V and 1 base from J, the gap between germline ends came to 15 bases. The CDR3 DNA sequence: TGTGCCAGTCTAAGACGGGGGACTTCCTACAATGAGCAGTTCTTC. It encodes CASLRRGTSYNEQFF.

The chain combines TRBV2 with TRBJ2-3; no firm D call. Germline CDR1 and CDR2: SNHLY and FYNNEI. Trimming shortened V by 6 bases and J by 2 bases, and 9 bases separated the two germline ends. The CDR3 is 13 residues long. CDR3 in DNA: TGTGCCAGCAGAGATCCTTACACAGATACGCAGTATTTT. It specifies CASRDPYTDTQYF.